This T cell receptor (beta chain) is from a study of T cells in Graves' hyperthyroidism and ophthalmopathy. Amplification of TCR beta CDR3 regions was performed using RNA transcripts as template. HTBI primers were the set used in a first-round RT-PCR of the TCR CDR3. TCRdb redid the calling of the multiplex PCR reads with MiXCR, one entry per CDR3 protein. The profile shows about 350,000 distinct CDR3 sequences, about a sixth of them singletons. Study-wide results and caveats: In the analysis, a 13 V-J model separated ophthalmopathy from stable hyperthyroidism.

Ophthalmopathy in the patients scored at least 3 on Clinical Activity Score and at least 4 on NOSPECS grade, lasting under 3 months. J was trimmed by 7 bases and V by 7 bases; bases with no gene match: 5. Germline loops: CDR1 MNHEY, CDR2 SVGEGT. CDR3 length: 13 residues. This clonotype was found many times. Its specificity is not known. The receptor's source is a woman in her 40s with Graves' ophthalmopathy. Sequenced: blood. V usage is TRBV6-2 or TRBV6-3 and J usage is TRBJ1-2; 11 positions match TRBD1. The CDR3 loop reads CASKTDRGLGYTF. Here the CDR3 DNA reads TGTGCCAGCAAGACGGACAGGGGGCTTGGCTACACCTTC.